This is a list of T cell receptor beta chains from one sample in a study of long-term antiretroviral therapy in people with HIV. TCRdb's copy holds only in-frame clones and misses some; the assay was immunoSEQ multiplex PCR. This sample yields almost 35,000 clones, of which around 94% are seen a single time; approximately 3.7% belongs to the top ten. The specimen comprised unsorted PBMCs, sampled approximately 5 years after starting antiretroviral therapy. These receptors all stem from a woman aged 45-65 years with HIV. Each CDR3 is given with its conserved first and last residue. D genes are given only for firm matches. Clone sizes are given selectively: once, few, many, or a class where the clone is expanded.

J | size | D | V | DNA | CDR3
TRBJ1-6 | few | - | TRBV7-9 | TGTGCCAGCAGCCCCCGACAGGCTGCCAATTCACCCCTCCACTTT | CASSPRQAANSPLHF
TRBJ2-5 | - | TRBD2 | TRBV5-6 | TGTGCCAGCAGCGTGGGGAGGGGCTTCCAAGAGACCCAGTACTTC | CASSVGRGFQETQYF
TRBJ2-7 | once | TRBD1 | TRBV5-1 | TGCGCCAGCAGCTGGGATTCGGACAGGGGGTACGAGCAGTACTTC | CASSWDSDRGYEQYF
TRBJ2-4 | - | - | TRBV4-2 | TGTGCCAGCAGCCCCCTAGGGGGGGGCTGGAACATTCAGTACTTC | CASSPLGGGWNIQYF
TRBJ2-7 | - | TRBD1 | TRBV7-3 | TGTGCCAGCAGCTTAAGAGGCAGGGGGTCGGACGAGCAGTACTTC | CASSLRGRGSDEQYF
TRBJ2-5 | - | - | TRBV27 | TGTGCCAGCAGTCTAACCGAAGGGGGAGAGACCCAGTACTTC | CASSLTEGGETQYF
TRBJ2-5 | - | - | TRBV30 | TGTGCCTGGAGAGCAGGGGTAGAGACCCAGTACTTC | CAWRAGVETQYF
TRBJ1-1 | - | - | TRBV30 | TGTGCCTGGAGTATAACCCTTGGAAACACTGAAGCTTTCTTT | CAWSITLGNTEAFF
TRBJ2-3 | - | TRBD2 | TRBV4-1 | TGCGCCAGCAGTCAGACTAGCGGGGGCACAGATACGCAGTATTTT | CASSQTSGGTDTQYF
TRBJ2-1 | - | - | TRBV6-4 | TGTGCCAGCAGTGACTCGGGCAGGGGGGGGGTATCGAGGGGCAATGAGCAGTTCTTC | CASSDSGRGGVSRGNEQFF
TRBJ1-1 | - | - | TRBV5-8 | TGTGCCAGCAGCTTGGTGGCGGCTGAAGCTTTCTTT | CASSLVAAEAFF
TRBJ2-5 | - | - | TRBV20-1 | TGCAGTGCTAGACCGCTTAGGGCCCAGTACTTC | CSARPLRAQYF
TRBJ2-7 | - | TRBD2 | TRBV7-2 | TGTGCCAGCAGCTTTACTAGCGGGGCCTACGAGCAGTACTTC | CASSFTSGAYEQYF
TRBJ1-4 | - | TRBD1 | TRBV6-4 | TGTGCCAGCAGTGACCCCAGGGGGGTTGTAAAACTGTTTTTT | CASSDPRGVVKLFF
TRBJ1-5 | - | - | TRBV4-2 | TGTGCCAGCAGCCAAGGACTGGCAACGGTCAATCAGCCCCAGCATTTT | CASSQGLATVNQPQHF
TRBJ1-2 | - | - | TRBV2 | TGTGCCAGCAGTGTCGTCAGAAACTATGGCTACACCTTC | CASSVVRNYGYTF
TRBJ2-3 | - | TRBD2 | TRBV7-2 | TGTGCCAGCAGCTATGGACTAGCGGGGGGCGGGGAAGATACGCAGTATTTT | CASSYGLAGGGEDTQYF